The clone carrying this TCR beta chain occurred once. This record belongs to a study of CD8+ T cells in alopecia areata. Germline lookup yields CDR1 GTSNPN and CDR2 SVGIG (reference sequence). The CDR3 sequence is 11 residues long. Trimming removed 5 bases at V and 7 bases at J, with 9 bases between. Noted treatment: oral pan-JAK inhibitor, 5-10 mg twice daily. After isolation, RNA underwent reverse transcription to generate cDNA as the sequencing template. Sequencing used immunoSEQ multiplex PCR; TCRdb keeps in-frame clones, though not all of them. The sample contains tens of thousands of clones, around 42% of which appear only once.

The chain links TRBV30 to TRBJ2-1; D may be TRBD1 or TRBD2 (5 bases each). The receptor's source is a human donor with alopecia areata. Sequencing was performed on CD8+ T cells sorted from blood, taken around week 37, from a patient treated with tofacitinib. CDR3 sequence (DNA): TGTGCCTGGTGGGACGGGAATGAGCAGTTCTTC. It specifies CAWWDGNEQFF.